Included here is one TCR beta chain sequence, with context. Autoimmune disease history or systemic immunosuppression led to patients being barred. The CDR3 length is 16 residues. The V end lost 4 bases, the J end lost 0 bases, and 13 bases lay between the germline ends. Germline CDR1 is ENHRY and CDR2 is SYGVKD. This entry is derived from a study of OX40 agonist ivuxolimab in advanced cancers. Across the study: Three patients got partial responses; one had hepatocellular carcinoma and two had cutaneous melanoma.

The assay was immunoSEQ multiplex PCR, and TCRdb's table has in-frame clones only and misses some. This sample has 50,000 to 75,000 clones, with about 87% found just once. The chain combines TRBV10-3 with TRBJ1-3; unclear D gene. The sample in question was CD4+ or CD8+ T cells sorted from blood, obtained in a trial of the OX40 agonist ivuxolimab. The sequence derives from an adult with an advanced solid tumor such as melanoma, head and neck, liver or kidney cancer. The CDR3: CAISARTTGSGNTIYF. The CDR3 DNA follows: TGTGCCATCAGTGCCCGTACGACCGGCTCTGGAAACACCATATATTTT.